These 26 T cell receptor beta chains came from one sample sequenced in a study of identical twins. Each CDR3 protein is one row after TCRdb ran MiXCR on the 5' RACE reads. This table has some 560,000 distinct CDR3 sequences, more than 9% appearing once. This sample also appeared in a second study, on yellow fever vaccine responses in identical twins.

Sequenced material: PBMCs. The receptor source for this set is a young woman in good health.

This clonotype was detected only a few times. The chain joins TRBV10-3 to TRBJ2-7; 8 bases agree with TRBD2. Trimming cost V 9 bases and J 1 base; bases outside gene matches: 11. The CDR3 extends over 15 amino acids. Germline lookup yields CDR1 ENHRY and CDR2 SYGVKD. Written as DNA, the CDR3 is TGTGCCATAACTAGCGGCATAACCAATTCCTACGAGCAGTACTTC. This translates into CAITSGITNSYEQYF.

Many counts were recorded for this clonotype. The gene calls are TRBV12-3 or TRBV12-4 and TRBJ2-5; D may match TRBD1 or TRBD2 (5 bases each). The CDR3 length is 15 residues. V dropped 6 bases and J dropped 5 bases, with 19 bases sitting between them. The CDR3 spells CASRDPGARRETQYF. DNA of the CDR3: TGTGCCAGCAGGGACCCCGGGGCCCGGAGGGAGACCCAGTACTTC.

Ten or more counts support this clonotype. This chain connects TRBV28 to TRBJ1-1; the D gene is possibly TRBD1 (6 bases). CDR3 length: 17 residues. The germline V and J ends were trimmed by 4 bases and 10 bases, with 28 bases remaining between them. From germline, CDR1 is MDHEN and CDR2 SYDVKM. The CDR3: CASSSSTGSGIGRGAFF. In DNA form, the CDR3 reads TGTGCCAGCAGTTCCTCGACAGGTTCGGGTATTGGAAGGGGAGCTTTCTTT.

The chain uses TRBV29-1 and TRBJ2-5; D is unclear. Trimming removed 6 bases at V and 3 bases at J, with 17 bases between. The CDR3 sequence is 14 residues long. Germline CDR1 is SQVTM and CDR2 is ANQGSEA. CDR3 protein: CSVSYPNREETQYF. The CDR3 DNA reads TGCAGCGTCTCCTATCCAAATAGGGAAGAGACCCAGTACTTC.

CDR3 sequence (DNA): TGTGCCATCAGTGAGGGGTTTGTGAAGGCTTTCTTT. Translating it yields CAISEGFVKAFF. This chain uses TRBV10-3 with TRBJ1-1; D uncertain. Deletions cut 2 bases from V and 11 bases from J, with 12 bases between. From germline, CDR1 is ENHRY and CDR2 SYGVKD. This CDR3 spans 12 amino acids.

In this sample, this clonotype turned up many times. This sequence joins TRBV29-1 and TRBJ2-3; a possible D gene is TRBD1 (5 bases). Looked up from germline, CDR1 is SQVTM and CDR2 is ANQGSEA. Trimming stripped 8 bases from V and 0 bases from J, with 12 bases between. The CDR3 runs 13 residues. The CDR3 sequence is CSSEGDSTDTQYF. As DNA, the CDR3 is TGCAGCTCCGAAGGGGATAGCACAGATACGCAGTATTTT.

The sample holds a few counts of this clonotype. The rearrangement links TRBV27 to TRBJ2-5; TRBD1 matches at 7 bases. Germline V gene lookup returns CDR1 MNHEY and CDR2 SMNVEV (reference sequence). J was trimmed by 2 bases and V by 0 bases; bases with no gene match: 12. The CDR3 loop spans 18 amino acids. The CDR3 DNA reads TGTGCCAGCAGTTTATCCGGCCTGAGGGACAGCCTACAAGAGACCCAGTACTTC. As protein: CASSLSGLRDSLQETQYF.

This clonotype came up many times. Germline and junction disagree at one end, which may indicate a read error. CDR3 nucleotide sequence: TGTGCTAGCAGCAAACTAGCGGCGGGGAATGAGCAGTTCTTC. Amino acid sequence: CASSKLAAGNEQFF. This chain joins TRBV7-7 and TRBJ2-1, with 8 nucleotides matching TRBD2. CDR1 SSHAT and CDR2 FNYEAQ come from the germline V gene (reference sequence). The CDR3 loop spans 14 amino acids.

This clonotype has only a few counts. The rearrangement joins TRBV24-1 to TRBJ2-1; D is ambiguous. The CDR3 totals 14 residues. Germline CDR1 KGHDR, CDR2 SFDVKD. The V end was cut by 3 bases, the J end by 9 bases, with 14 bases between. CDR3 DNA sequence: TGTGCCACCAGTGATGGGATCGCCCTGAGTGAGCAGTTCTTC. Amino acids: CATSDGIALSEQFF.

V and J are TRBV20-1 and TRBJ2-7, with TRBD1 matching over 7 bases. This CDR3 has 13 amino acids. The germline CDR1 and CDR2 sequences are DFQATT and SNEGSKA (reference sequence). The CDR3 here is CTPRWAGGYEQYF. The CDR3 DNA is TGCACCCCCCGGTGGGCAGGGGGCTACGAGCAGTACTTC.

The gene calls are TRBV5-1 and TRBJ2-2; D remains unclear. The V gene's germline CDR1 is SGHRS and CDR2 YFSETQ. V lost 2 bases, J lost 6 bases, and 11 bases lay in between. CDR3 size: 14 residues. As DNA, the CDR3 is TGCGCCAGCAGCTTACTGCAATCGGCCGGGGAGCTGTTTTTT. Amino acids: CASSLLQSAGELFF. Using reference TRBV5-1 and TRBJ2-2 for the parts outside the CDR3, the full variable domain is KAGVTQTPRYLIKTRGQQVTLSCSPISGHRSVSWYQQTPGQGLQFLFEYFSETQRNKGNFPGRFSGRQFSNSRSEMNVSTLELGDSALYLCASSLLQSAGELFFGEGSRLTVL.

The chain uses TRBV5-1 and TRBJ1-1; 8 nucleotides match TRBD1. Trimming at V came to 0 bases and at J to 9 bases, leaving 4 bases not matched to a gene. CDR1 is SGHRS, CDR2 YFSETQ, per germline. CDR3 length: 13 residues. CDR3 DNA sequence: TGCGCCAGCAGCTTGGAGGGGACAGGACAAGCTTTCTTT. It translates to CASSLEGTGQAFF.

The chain employs TRBV5-6 and TRBJ2-3, with a weak D call TRBD2 (6 bases). Germline loops: CDR1 SGHDT, CDR2 YYEEEE. Trimming pared 4 bases from V and 4 bases from J, leaving 22 bases between. The CDR3 sequence is 17 residues long. The CDR3 reads CASSPPPGSRIPDTQYF. CDR3 DNA sequence: TGTGCCAGCAGCCCCCCCCCCGGGAGTCGTATACCAGATACGCAGTATTTT.

This clonotype showed up many times. This chain connects TRBV20-1 to TRBJ2-5, with D hard to call. The germline V gene has CDR1 DFQATT and CDR2 SNEGSKA (reference sequence). Trimming cost V 6 bases and J 5 bases, with 10 bases left between them. The CDR3 is made up of 11 amino acids. The CDR3 spells CSARPAETQYF. The CDR3 nucleotides are TGCAGTGCGCGGCCCGCGGAGACCCAGTACTTC.

The chain uses TRBV4-3 and TRBJ2-5, with D maybe TRBD2 (6 bases). This CDR3 spans 18 amino acids. Germline V gives CDR1 LGHNA, CDR2 YSLEER. V was cut by 6 bases and J by 4 bases, with 27 bases left in between. For the CDR3, the DNA is TGCGCCAGCAGACCTCGGCATTCGCAGTTGCAGGGAGGAGAGACCCAGTACTTC. This gives the protein CASRPRHSQLQGGETQYF.

This clonotype was detected many times. The chain couples TRBV5-1 to TRBJ2-7, with no clear D. The CDR3 consists of 14 residues. V dropped 0 bases and J dropped 0 bases, with 7 bases sitting between them. The germline V gene has CDR1 SGHRS and CDR2 YFSETQ. DNA for the CDR3: TGCGCCAGCAGCTTGGCGGAAAGCTCCTACGAGCAGTACTTC. It translates to CASSLAESSYEQYF.

This clonotype was observed a single time. A much larger clone is a single base away; this may be a read error. The chain employs TRBV6-1 and TRBJ2-1, with TRBD2 identical over 7 bases. Germline CDR1 reads MNHNS; CDR2 reads SASEGT. V shed 7 bases, J shed 8 bases, and the junction held 17 bases outside the gene matches. The CDR3 has 16 amino acids. The CDR3 region is CASKIEGGPNGHEQFF. CDR3 coding DNA: TGTGCCAGCAAAATAGAGGGAGGGCCTAACGGCCATGAGCAGTTCTTC.

The J gene is TRBJ2-5, the V gene TRBV5-1; tentatively, D is TRBD2 (5 bases). The CDR3 length is 15 residues. CDR1 SGHRS and CDR2 YFSETQ come from the germline V gene. Trimming took off 2 bases at V and 2 bases at J, with 13 bases between the two ends. The CDR3 is CASSFDLAEQETQYF. CDR3 coding DNA: TGCGCCAGCAGCTTTGATCTAGCCGAGCAAGAGACCCAGTACTTC.

The chain is built from TRBV10-3 and TRBJ2-6, with unresolved D. The CDR3 consists of 15 residues. The V and J ends lost 6 bases and 0 bases respectively, with 9 bases between them. Looked up from germline, CDR1 is ENHRY and CDR2 is SYGVKD. In DNA, the CDR3 is TGTGCCATCAGAGACGGTAGCTCTGGGGCCAACGTCCTGACTTTC. It yields the protein CAIRDGSSGANVLTF.

The CDR3 nucleotides are TGTGCCAGCAGTTACTCGGGGCTTTGGACAGGCGGGGGCCAGCCCCAGCATTTT. It is translated as CASSYSGLWTGGGQPQHF. The chain is built from TRBV6-5 and TRBJ1-5; 7 bases are shared with TRBD1. Germline CDR1 reads MNHEY; CDR2 reads SVGAGI. With V trimmed by 0 bases and J by 7 bases, 15 bases remained unmatched. There are 18 residues in the CDR3.

This clonotype was seen a handful of times. The chain is built from TRBV29-1 and TRBJ2-7; 7 nucleotides match TRBD1. V gave up 3 bases and J gave up 4 bases; unmatched junction bases: 6. CDR3 size: 13 residues. Germline V gene data show CDR1 as SQVTM and CDR2 as ANQGSEA. As DNA, the CDR3 is TGCAGCGTTGATTCCCCAGGGGGATACGAGCAGTACTTC. Translated: CSVDSPGGYEQYF.

This clonotype was detected only a few times. The rearrangement joins TRBV11-2 to TRBJ1-2; D call uncertain. CDR1 and CDR2 from the germline V gene are SGHAT and FQNNGV. The CDR3 spans 12 residues. Deletions cut 1 base from V and 8 bases from J, with 8 bases between. The CDR3 DNA reads as TGTGCCAGCAGCTTAGTGGGAGGAGGCTACACCTTC. This translates into CASSLVGGGYTF.

The V and J genes are TRBV5-1 and TRBJ2-7; D possibly matches TRBD1 or TRBD2 (5 bases each). The CDR3 sequence is 15 residues long. V was cut by 5 bases and J by 2 bases, with 17 bases left in between. The germline CDR1 and CDR2 sequences are SGHRS and YFSETQ. The CDR3 region has the DNA TGCGCCAGCAGTCCTACCGGGGACCCTCCCTACGAGCAGTACTTC. This sequence encodes CASSPTGDPPYEQYF.

This clonotype has just a few counts. The gene calls are TRBV15 and TRBJ2-7; D is unclear. CDR1 and CDR2 (germline): LNHNV, YYDKDF (reference sequence). V gave up 0 bases and J gave up 3 bases, with 3 bases separating them. The CDR3 has 12 amino acids. CDR3 nucleotide sequence: TGTGCCACCAGCAGAGATGGCTACGAGCAGTACTTC. Its translation: CATSRDGYEQYF.

The table lists this clonotype with many counts. V and J are TRBV29-1 and TRBJ2-3; TRBD2 might be the D (6 bases). Deletions cut 6 bases from V and 0 bases from J, with 16 bases between. CDR1 is SQVTM and CDR2 is ANQGSEA in the germline V gene. The CDR3 length is 15 residues. The CDR3 sequence is CSVAPPEGSTDTQYF. CDR3 in DNA: TGCAGCGTCGCTCCCCCGGAGGGGAGCACAGATACGCAGTATTTT.

J is TRBJ1-1 and V is TRBV30, with D unclear. This CDR3 spans 11 amino acids. The ends were cut back, 4 bases at V and 1 base at J, with 4 bases in the middle. The germline V gene has CDR1 GTSNPN and CDR2 SVGIG (reference sequence). Here the CDR3 DNA reads TGTGCCTGGAACCAGAACACTGAAGCTTTCTTT. Encoded protein: CAWNQNTEAFF.